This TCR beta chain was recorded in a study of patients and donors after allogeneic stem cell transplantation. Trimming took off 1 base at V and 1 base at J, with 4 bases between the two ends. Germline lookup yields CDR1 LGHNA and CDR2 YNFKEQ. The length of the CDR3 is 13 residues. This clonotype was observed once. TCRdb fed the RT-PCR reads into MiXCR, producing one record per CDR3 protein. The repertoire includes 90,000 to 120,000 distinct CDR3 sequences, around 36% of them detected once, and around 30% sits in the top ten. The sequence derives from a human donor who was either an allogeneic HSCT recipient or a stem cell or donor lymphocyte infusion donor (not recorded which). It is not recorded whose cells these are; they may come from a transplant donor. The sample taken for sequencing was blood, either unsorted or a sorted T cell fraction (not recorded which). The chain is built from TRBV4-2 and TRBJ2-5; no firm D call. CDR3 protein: CASSQATQETQYF. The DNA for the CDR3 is TGTGCCAGCAGCCAAGCGACCCAAGAGACCCAGTACTTC.